The clone carrying this TCR beta chain has just a few counts. The repertoire was sequenced with immunoSEQ multiplex PCR; TCRdb's copy has only in-frame clones and lacks some. The data contain about 2.2 million clones, approximately 92% of them singletons. The record originates from a study of shared clonotypes between healthy human individuals. CD45RO-negative cells were positively selected for CCR7, leaving out terminally differentiated effector memory CD45RA+ cells. This clonotype was obtained from a man aged 18 to 29 in good health. Some clones in this sample may be carry-over from other donors' samples. The source material was naive CD8+ T cells from PBMCs.

The CDR3 here is CASSFIRQGGVGEAFF. The CDR3 coding sequence is TGTGCCAGCAGTTTCATTCGGCAGGGAGGAGTTGGTGAAGCTTTCTTT. V usage is TRBV6-6 and J usage is TRBJ1-1; tentatively, D is TRBD1 (5 bases). Trimming cost V 4 bases and J 7 bases, with 22 bases left between them. Germline V gives CDR1 MNHNY, CDR2 SVGAGI (reference sequence). The CDR3 totals 16 residues.